A selection of T cell receptor beta chains follows, all from one sample in a study of control samples from healthy donors and cancer patients. Profiling relied on immunoSEQ multiplex PCR, and the TCRdb table lists in-frame clones only, not all of them. The data show 110,000 or so clones, approximately 88% seen once. Sequencing input: blood. These TCRs come from a man between 50 and 59 years old in good health. CDR3s include the opening cysteine and the closing phenylalanine or tryptophan. Fields, in order: J gene, V gene, clone size, D gene, CDR3 protein, CDR3 DNA. The D gene is left open where the match is weak. A row's size may be missing; if present it is once, few, many or a size class.

j_gene: TRBJ2-3
v_gene: TRBV6-5
abundance: many
d_gene: .
CDR3aa: CASRLATRTDTQYF
CDR3nt: TGTGCCAGCAGGCTAGCTACCCGCACAGATACGCAGTATTTT

j_gene: TRBJ1-1
v_gene: TRBV27
abundance: .
d_gene: TRBD1
CDR3aa: CASSFSRQGKEAFF
CDR3nt: TGTGCCAGCAGTTTCTCCAGACAGGGGAAAGAAGCTTTCTTT

j_gene: TRBJ1-1
v_gene: TRBV20-1
abundance: .
d_gene: .
CDR3aa: CSAQKNTEAFF
CDR3nt: TGCAGTGCTCAGAAGAACACTGAAGCTTTCTTT

j_gene: TRBJ2-3
v_gene: TRBV5-5
abundance: .
d_gene: TRBD2
CDR3aa: CASSSGLAGVTDTQYF
CDR3nt: TGTGCCAGCAGCTCCGGACTAGCGGGGGTCACAGATACGCAGTATTTT

j_gene: TRBJ1-6
v_gene: TRBV7-2
abundance: .
d_gene: TRBD1
CDR3aa: CASSLGGTGVSPLHF
CDR3nt: TGTGCCAGCAGCTTAGGCGGGACAGGGGTTTCACCCCTCCACTTT

j_gene: TRBJ1-1
v_gene: TRBV5-5
abundance: .
d_gene: .
CDR3aa: CASSPGTSNTEAFF
CDR3nt: TGTGCCAGCAGCCCTGGGACATCGAACACTGAAGCTTTCTTT

j_gene: TRBJ2-7
v_gene: TRBV10-1
abundance: .
d_gene: .
CDR3aa: CASSEPTPSEQYF
CDR3nt: TGCGCCAGCAGTGAGCCGACGCCGAGCGAGCAGTACTTC

j_gene: TRBJ1-2
v_gene: TRBV9
abundance: .
d_gene: .
CDR3aa: CASSDGESADGYTF
CDR3nt: TGTGCCAGCAGCGACGGGGAAAGCGCTGATGGCTACACCTTC

j_gene: TRBJ2-5
v_gene: TRBV9
abundance: .
d_gene: .
CDR3aa: CASSVWPGSQETQYF
CDR3nt: TGTGCCAGCAGCGTATGGCCAGGCTCTCAAGAGACCCAGTACTTC

j_gene: TRBJ1-2
v_gene: TRBV5-1
abundance: .
d_gene: .
CDR3aa: CASSLGGRGYGYTF
CDR3nt: TGCGCCAGCAGCTTGGGGGGCAGGGGCTATGGCTACACCTTC

j_gene: TRBJ2-1
v_gene: TRBV5-5
abundance: .
d_gene: TRBD1
CDR3aa: CASSFKQGAANEQFF
CDR3nt: TGTGCCAGCAGTTTTAAACAGGGGGCGGCTAATGAGCAGTTCTTC

j_gene: TRBJ2-7
v_gene: TRBV9
abundance: .
d_gene: .
CDR3aa: CASSVAGVAASYEQYF
CDR3nt: TGTGCCAGCAGCGTAGCTGGGGTAGCGGCCTCCTACGAGCAGTACTTC

j_gene: TRBJ2-2
v_gene: TRBV11-2
abundance: .
d_gene: .
CDR3aa: CASTTRYDRNTGELFF
CDR3nt: TGTGCCAGCACCACCCGATATGACAGAAACACCGGGGAGCTGTTTTTT

j_gene: TRBJ2-1
v_gene: TRBV5-1
abundance: few
d_gene: .
CDR3aa: CASSLAAVDSGHEQFF
CDR3nt: TGCGCCAGCAGCTTGGCCGCAGTTGATTCGGGTCATGAGCAGTTCTTC

j_gene: TRBJ2-1
v_gene: TRBV14
abundance: .
d_gene: .
CDR3aa: CASSQYEQFF
CDR3nt: TGTGCCAGCAGCCAGTATGAGCAGTTCTTC

j_gene: TRBJ1-2
v_gene: TRBV28
abundance: .
d_gene: TRBD1
CDR3aa: CASSLETGLGAYGYTF
CDR3nt: TGTGCCAGCAGTTTAGAGACAGGGTTAGGAGCCTATGGCTACACCTTC

j_gene: TRBJ1-1
v_gene: TRBV2
abundance: once
d_gene: .
CDR3aa: CASSDRGASTEAFF
CDR3nt: TGTGCCAGCAGTGACCGGGGGGCGAGCACTGAAGCTTTCTTT

j_gene: TRBJ2-1
v_gene: TRBV29-1
abundance: .
d_gene: TRBD1
CDR3aa: CSVDRDSNNEQFF
CDR3nt: TGCAGCGTTGATAGGGACAGTAACAATGAGCAGTTCTTC

j_gene: TRBJ1-4
v_gene: TRBV6-5
abundance: .
d_gene: TRBD1
CDR3aa: CATTGTVNEKLFF
CDR3nt: TGTGCCACCACCGGGACAGTTAATGAAAAACTGTTTTTT

j_gene: TRBJ1-2
v_gene: TRBV12-3/TRBV12-4
abundance: .
d_gene: .
CDR3aa: CASSPDLSYGYTF
CDR3nt: TGTGCCAGCAGCCCAGATCTCTCCTATGGCTACACCTTC

j_gene: TRBJ2-1
v_gene: TRBV5-1
abundance: .
d_gene: TRBD2
CDR3aa: CASSSAGGGYNEQFF
CDR3nt: TGCGCCAGCAGCTCGGCGGGGGGCGGCTACAATGAGCAGTTCTTC

j_gene: TRBJ2-5
v_gene: TRBV5-1
abundance: .
d_gene: .
CDR3aa: CASSLGGQDETQYF
CDR3nt: TGCGCCAGCAGCTTGGGGGGCCAGGACGAGACCCAGTACTTC

j_gene: TRBJ1-4
v_gene: TRBV29-1
abundance: .
d_gene: TRBD1
CDR3aa: CSVEGTGDDEKLFF
CDR3nt: TGCAGCGTAGAGGGGACAGGGGACGATGAAAAACTGTTTTTT

j_gene: TRBJ1-1
v_gene: TRBV18
abundance: .
d_gene: .
CDR3aa: CASSPQTQAEAFF
CDR3nt: TGTGCCAGCTCACCCCAGACCCAGGCTGAAGCTTTCTTT

j_gene: TRBJ1-2
v_gene: TRBV6-2/TRBV6-3
abundance: .
d_gene: TRBD1
CDR3aa: CASSPPSDRVTYGYTF
CDR3nt: TGTGCCAGCAGTCCCCCCTCGGACAGGGTTACTTATGGCTACACCTTC

j_gene: TRBJ2-7
v_gene: TRBV10-3
abundance: once
d_gene: TRBD1
CDR3aa: CAISPGQGNHEQYF
CDR3nt: TGTGCCATCAGCCCGGGACAGGGGAACCACGAGCAGTACTTC

j_gene: TRBJ2-3
v_gene: TRBV7-6
abundance: .
d_gene: TRBD2
CDR3aa: CASSLGGGASTDTQYF
CDR3nt: TGTGCCAGCAGCTTGGGCGGGGGGGCTAGCACAGATACGCAGTATTTT

j_gene: TRBJ1-4
v_gene: TRBV29-1
abundance: .
d_gene: .
CDR3aa: CSVGGGTNEKLFF
CDR3nt: TGCAGCGTTGGGGGGGGAACTAATGAAAAACTGTTTTTT

j_gene: TRBJ1-1
v_gene: TRBV18
abundance: once
d_gene: .
CDR3aa: CASSPPSPNTEAFF
CDR3nt: TGTGCCAGCTCACCACCCAGCCCGAACACTGAAGCTTTCTTT

j_gene: TRBJ1-2
v_gene: TRBV11-2
abundance: .
d_gene: .
CDR3aa: CASSLRDTSFYGYTF
CDR3nt: TGTGCCAGCAGCTTACGAGACACTTCTTTCTATGGCTACACCTTC

j_gene: TRBJ1-1
v_gene: TRBV19
abundance: once
d_gene: .
CDR3aa: CASKEGVNTEAFF
CDR3nt: TGTGCCAGTAAGGAGGGGGTGAACACTGAAGCTTTCTTT

j_gene: TRBJ1-1
v_gene: TRBV30
abundance: .
d_gene: .
CDR3aa: CAWSYDRNTEAFF
CDR3nt: TGTGCCTGGAGTTATGACAGAAATACTGAAGCTTTCTTT

j_gene: TRBJ2-4
v_gene: TRBV6-6
abundance: once
d_gene: .
CDR3aa: CAGSREGNIQYF
CDR3nt: TGTGCCGGGTCCCGTGAGGGAAACATTCAGTACTTC

j_gene: TRBJ2-3
v_gene: TRBV7-2
abundance: once
d_gene: TRBD2
CDR3aa: CASSFPGGGVSTDTQYF
CDR3nt: TGTGCCAGCAGCTTTCCTGGCGGGGGGGTAAGCACAGATACGCAGTATTTT

j_gene: TRBJ1-1
v_gene: TRBV9
abundance: once
d_gene: .
CDR3aa: CASSPSDGGIEAFF
CDR3nt: TGTGCCAGCAGCCCCAGCGACGGTGGAATTGAAGCTTTCTTT

j_gene: TRBJ2-5
v_gene: TRBV7-9
abundance: .
d_gene: TRBD2
CDR3aa: CASSLGLAGGSGETQYF
CDR3nt: TGTGCCAGCAGCTTAGGGCTAGCGGGGGGCAGTGGAGAGACCCAGTACTTC

j_gene: TRBJ2-3
v_gene: TRBV7-9
abundance: .
d_gene: TRBD1
CDR3aa: CASSLWDRGTDTQYF
CDR3nt: TGTGCCAGCAGCTTATGGGACAGGGGAACAGATACGCAGTATTTT

j_gene: TRBJ2-1
v_gene: TRBV6-5
abundance: .
d_gene: .
CDR3aa: CASSPSLPNEQFF
CDR3nt: TGTGCCAGCAGTCCTTCGCTCCCGAATGAGCAGTTCTTC

j_gene: TRBJ1-1
v_gene: TRBV5-1
abundance: .
d_gene: TRBD1
CDR3aa: CASSLVGTDHEAFF
CDR3nt: TGCGCCAGCAGCTTGGTAGGGACAGACCATGAAGCTTTCTTT

j_gene: TRBJ2-3
v_gene: TRBV15
abundance: few
d_gene: .
CDR3aa: CATSSRSGYSTDTQYF
CDR3nt: TGTGCCACCAGCAGTCGTAGCGGCTATAGCACAGATACGCAGTATTTT

j_gene: TRBJ2-7
v_gene: TRBV5-6
abundance: .
d_gene: .
CDR3aa: CASSLVPMSYEQYF
CDR3nt: TGTGCCAGCAGCTTGGTCCCTATGTCCTACGAGCAGTACTTC

j_gene: TRBJ1-2
v_gene: TRBV9
abundance: .
d_gene: .
CDR3aa: CASSVEAQRGGYTF
CDR3nt: TGTGCCAGCAGCGTAGAGGCCCAGCGAGGTGGCTACACCTTC

j_gene: TRBJ1-5
v_gene: TRBV6-5
abundance: once
d_gene: TRBD1
CDR3aa: CASSRTGVYNQPQHF
CDR3nt: TGTGCCAGCAGCCGGACAGGGGTCTACAATCAGCCCCAGCATTTT

j_gene: TRBJ2-1
v_gene: TRBV24-1
abundance: .
d_gene: .
CDR3aa: CATSVTGWGQFF
CDR3nt: TGTGCCACCAGTGTCACAGGGTGGGGGCAGTTCTTC

j_gene: TRBJ2-2
v_gene: TRBV6-6
abundance: .
d_gene: TRBD2
CDR3aa: CASSPGLAGTGELFF
CDR3nt: TGTGCCAGCAGCCCCGGACTAGCTGGGACCGGGGAGCTGTTTTTT

j_gene: TRBJ2-2
v_gene: TRBV7-8
abundance: once
d_gene: TRBD1
CDR3aa: CASSLLDRGSNTGELFF
CDR3nt: TGTGCCAGCAGCTTACTAGACAGGGGTTCGAACACCGGGGAGCTGTTTTTT

j_gene: TRBJ2-7
v_gene: TRBV30
abundance: .
d_gene: .
CDR3aa: CAWSVSIYYEQYF
CDR3nt: TGTGCCTGGAGTGTAAGTATTTACTACGAGCAGTACTTC

j_gene: TRBJ1-1
v_gene: TRBV5-4
abundance: .
d_gene: .
CDR3aa: CASSWEGGISEAFF
CDR3nt: TGTGCCAGCAGTTGGGAGGGAGGAATCTCTGAAGCTTTCTTT

j_gene: TRBJ1-2
v_gene: TRBV11-2
abundance: .
d_gene: TRBD1
CDR3aa: CASSLDLQGNYGYTF
CDR3nt: TGTGCCAGCAGCTTAGATCTACAGGGGAACTATGGCTACACCTTC

j_gene: TRBJ2-2
v_gene: TRBV28
abundance: .
d_gene: .
CDR3aa: CATLGVQLQKSNTGELFF
CDR3nt: TGTGCCACCCTGGGGGTACAGCTACAGAAATCGAACACCGGGGAGCTGTTTTTT

j_gene: TRBJ1-4
v_gene: TRBV6-5
abundance: .
d_gene: TRBD1
CDR3aa: CASRQGTTNEKLFF
CDR3nt: TGTGCCAGCAGACAGGGGACAACTAATGAAAAACTGTTTTTT

j_gene: TRBJ1-5
v_gene: TRBV7-9
abundance: few
d_gene: .
CDR3aa: CASSLAGGNQPQHF
CDR3nt: TGTGCCAGCAGCTTAGCGGGCGGCAATCAGCCCCAGCATTTT

j_gene: TRBJ2-1
v_gene: TRBV5-1
abundance: .
d_gene: TRBD1
CDR3aa: CASSIGTGGWYNEQFF
CDR3nt: TGCGCCAGCAGCATTGGGACAGGGGGTTGGTACAATGAGCAGTTCTTC

j_gene: TRBJ2-7
v_gene: TRBV5-1
abundance: .
d_gene: .
CDR3aa: CASSLGGFRGSYEQYF
CDR3nt: TGCGCCAGCAGCTTGGGGGGCTTCAGGGGCTCCTACGAGCAGTACTTC

j_gene: TRBJ1-3
v_gene: TRBV19
abundance: .
d_gene: TRBD1
CDR3aa: CASSTSGTGLGGNTIYF
CDR3nt: TGTGCCAGTAGTACTTCTGGGACAGGGCTAGGAGGAAACACCATATATTTT